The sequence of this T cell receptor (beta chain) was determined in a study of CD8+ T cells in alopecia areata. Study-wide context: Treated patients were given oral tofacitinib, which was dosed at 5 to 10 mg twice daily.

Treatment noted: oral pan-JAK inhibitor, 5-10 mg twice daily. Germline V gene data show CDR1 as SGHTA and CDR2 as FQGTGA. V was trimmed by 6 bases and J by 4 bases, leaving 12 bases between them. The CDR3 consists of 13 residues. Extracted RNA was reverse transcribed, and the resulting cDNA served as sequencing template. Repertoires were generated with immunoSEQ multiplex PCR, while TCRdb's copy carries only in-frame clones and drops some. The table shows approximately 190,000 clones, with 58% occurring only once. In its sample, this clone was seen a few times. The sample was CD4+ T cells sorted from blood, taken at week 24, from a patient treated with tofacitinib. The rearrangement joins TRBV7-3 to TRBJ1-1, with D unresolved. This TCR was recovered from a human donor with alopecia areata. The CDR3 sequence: CASSQGLSTEAFF. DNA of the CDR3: TGTGCCAGCAGTCAAGGGTTGAGCACTGAAGCTTTCTTT.